This T cell receptor (beta chain) was captured in a study of blood T cell repertoires in COVID-19. The table lists this clone with a count of one. This CDR3 has 12 residues. In germline, CDR1 is SNHLY, CDR2 FYNNEI. V lost 8 bases to trimming and J lost 2 bases; unmatched junction nucleotides: 2. Here immunoSEQ multiplex PCR was the method, and the copy in TCRdb shows in-frame clones only, minus some. The data contain around 220,000 clones, 90% of them singletons. Residents of under 25 US areas, aged roughly 18 to 89 years, made up the participants. Each exposed participant met a COVID-19 case in the 2 weeks preceding study entry.

The J gene is TRBJ2-7, the V gene TRBV2; 8 bases align to TRBD1. The receptor's source is a man aged 25 to 45 who had been exposed to COVID-19. Sequencing was done on a sample of PBMCs or T cells enriched from blood (not recorded which). CDR3 sequence (DNA): TGTGCCAGCGGGACAGGAGCCTACGAGCAGTACTTC. Its translation is CASGTGAYEQYF.